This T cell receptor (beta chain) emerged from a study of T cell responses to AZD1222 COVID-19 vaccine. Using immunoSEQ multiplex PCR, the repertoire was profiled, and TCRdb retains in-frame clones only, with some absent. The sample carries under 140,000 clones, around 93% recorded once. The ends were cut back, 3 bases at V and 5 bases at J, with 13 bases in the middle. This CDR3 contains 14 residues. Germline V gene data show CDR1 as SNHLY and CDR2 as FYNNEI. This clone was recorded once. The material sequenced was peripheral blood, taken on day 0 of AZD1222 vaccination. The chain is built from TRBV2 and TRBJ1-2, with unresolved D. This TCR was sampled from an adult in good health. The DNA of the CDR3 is TGTGCCAGCAGTGACTTCCCGGGTATATATGGCTACACCTTC. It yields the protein CASSDFPGIYGYTF.